The entry below describes one T cell receptor (beta chain). Its target is not known. The sample comes from a study of cytomegalovirus exposure and HLA in healthy donors. With 60 Vbeta and 13 Jbeta primers, the PCR was carried out. Clones were sequenced by immunoSEQ multiplex PCR, and TCRdb holds only the in-frame ones, with some missing. The repertoire holds 100,000 or so clones, about three quarters seen once, with roughly 5.7% in the top ten. This CDR3 spans 15 amino acids. Germline V gene data show CDR1 as KGHSH and CDR2 as LQKENI. With 3 bases clipped from V and 7 bases from J, the junction kept 5 bases outside the gene matches. Overall study results and limits: Three chains linked to CMV were shown in vitro to be specific for CMV antigens.

Healthy bone marrow donors made up the cohort. Donors were ostensibly healthy at sampling, although undocumented immune exposures were probable. The sequence was collected from a male donor in good health and CMV-seronegative. J is TRBJ2-1 and V is TRBV18; the match to TRBD2 covers 11 bases. Sequenced: PBMCs. This chain's CDR3 is CASSPRRLAGNEQFF. As DNA, the CDR3 is TGTGCCAGCTCACCCCGGAGACTAGCGGGGAATGAGCAGTTCTTC.